The source of this TCR beta chain is a study of blood T cell repertoires in COVID-19. Sequencing was performed with immunoSEQ multiplex PCR; in TCRdb, only in-frame clones are kept and a portion is missing. This sample carries over 200,000 clones, about 83% of them seen once, and the ten largest clones take 5.7%. The CDR3 has 17 amino acids. Germline CDR1 is LNHDA and CDR2 is SQIVND (reference sequence). Trimming shortened V by 5 bases and J by 2 bases, and 18 bases separated the two germline ends. This clonotype was obtained from an older man with acute or convalescent COVID-19. The chain joins TRBV19 to TRBJ2-2, with D possibly being TRBD2 (6 bases). The sample was peripheral blood. The CDR3 DNA reads as TGTGCCAGTAGTCGGTCGGGCGGAGGGAAAAACACCGGGGAGCTGTTTTTT. Amino acid sequence: CASSRSGGGKNTGELFF. The full variable domain, rest sourced from reference TRBV19 and TRBJ2-2, is DGGITQSPKYLFRKEGQNVTLSCEQNLNHDAMYWYRQDPGQGLRLIYYSQIVNDFQKGDIAEGYSVSREKKESFPLTVTSAQKNPTAFYLCASSRSGGGKNTGELFFGEGSRLTVL.